One and the same sample provided the 6 T cell receptor beta chains below, sequenced in a study of radiotherapy plus CTLA-4 blockade in lung cancer. Sequencing used immunoSEQ multiplex PCR; TCRdb keeps in-frame clones, though not all of them. Of some 80,000 clones listed, about 80% are singletons. The specimen was peripheral blood, collected from a patient treated with radiotherapy plus ipilimumab. The receptors shown here come from a human donor with non-small cell lung cancer who had stable disease on radiotherapy plus ipilimumab.

The chain has TRBV5-1 and TRBJ1-2; 8 bases are shared with TRBD1. Germline CDR1 and CDR2: SGHRS and YFSETQ. CDR3 length: 15 residues. The V gene end was trimmed by 0 bases and the J gene end by 4 bases; junction bases not matched to a gene: 5. CDR3 sequence: CASSLGTGFGYGYTF. The CDR3 coding sequence is TGCGCCAGCAGCTTGGGGACAGGGTTCGGCTATGGCTACACCTTC.

This sequence joins TRBV2 and TRBJ1-2; D is undetermined. The CDR3 loop spans 14 amino acids. Germline CDR1 is SNHLY and CDR2 is FYNNEI. Trimming stripped 9 bases from V and 3 bases from J, with 17 bases between. CDR3 nucleotide sequence: TGTGCCAGTGCTAGGGAATCTTGGGACTATGGCTACACCTTC. Translating gives CASARESWDYGYTF.

Notes on this clone: Other DNA sequences of this sample code for an identical CDR3. The chain has TRBV9 and TRBJ2-2; weak D call: TRBD2 (6 bases). V was cut by 0 bases and J by 5 bases, with 17 bases left in between. The germline CDR1 and CDR2 sequences are SGDLS and YYNGEE. The CDR3 totals 17 residues. CDR3: CASSVARGGGRTGELFF. Written as DNA, the CDR3 is TGTGCCAGCAGCGTAGCTCGAGGCGGTGGGAGGACCGGGGAGCTGTTTTTT.

This chain joins TRBV11-2 and TRBJ2-2; possible D gene TRBD2, 6 bases. Germline V gives CDR1 SGHAT, CDR2 FQNNGV. V gave up 3 bases and J gave up 4 bases, with 9 bases separating them. The CDR3 is 14 residues long. The CDR3 sequence is CASSLEGTTGELFF. The CDR3 DNA reads TGTGCCAGCAGCTTGGAGGGGACCACCGGGGAGCTGTTTTTT.

V gene TRBV29-1 combines with J gene TRBJ2-3, with 12 bases aligning to TRBD2. This CDR3 is built from 12 residues. V shed 7 bases, J shed 4 bases, and the junction held 0 bases outside the gene matches. The germline gives CDR1 SQVTM, CDR2 ANQGSEA. CDR3 amino acids: CSGTSGADTQYF. As DNA, the CDR3 is TGCAGCGGGACTAGCGGGGCAGATACGCAGTATTTT.

The J gene is TRBJ2-7, the V gene TRBV7-2; the match to TRBD2 covers 12 bases. This CDR3 is 14 amino acids long. The trim removed 1 base at V and 5 bases at J, leaving 0 bases unmatched. CDR1 and CDR2 (germline): SGHTA, FQGNSA. CDR3 residues: CASSLGTSGDEQYF. The CDR3 DNA is TGTGCCAGCAGCTTAGGGACTAGCGGGGACGAGCAGTACTTC.